This T cell receptor (beta chain) was observed in a study of blood T cell repertoires in COVID-19. Overall study context: Sources were T cells, B-cell-depleted T cells, or PBMCs; the material itself was cDNA or gDNA.

As processed by the authors: Scientists estimated how many nucleated cells there were by amplifying reference gene primers. Assay: immunoSEQ multiplex PCR; the TCRdb copy retains only in-frame clones and omits some. From that table come the V and J calls and clone size; the DNA was used to work out D and trimming. The table lists 90,000 to 120,000 clones, about four fifths of them singletons. CDR3 size: 14 residues. V trimming: 3 bases; J trimming: 9 bases; junction bases outside the gene matches: 5. CDR1 MDHEN and CDR2 SYDVKM come from the germline V gene. The rearrangement uses TRBV28 and TRBJ1-6; TRBD1 agrees at 7 bases. Sequencing was done on a sample of peripheral blood. This sequence was found in a human donor in a cohort sampled during active COVID-19. Here the CDR3 reads CASSFTGAGSPLHF. The CDR3 nucleotides are TGTGCCAGCAGTTTTACAGGGGCGGGTTCACCCCTCCACTTT.